The present T cell receptor beta chain was sequenced within a study of shared clonotypes between healthy human individuals. Study overall: Plates per donor: three CD4 naive, three CD4 memory, two CD8 naive, one CD8 memory. Study-level findings and limits: Among the subsets, naive ones generally showed larger estimated richness than memory ones.

With respect to this clone: Its antigen remains unknown.

Per germline, CDR1 MDHEN and CDR2 SYDVKM. The CDR3 is 12 amino acids. V lost 5 bases and J 8 bases, leaving 12 bases between the germline ends. This was a deep-level run. The table came from immunoSEQ multiplex PCR; TCRdb's copy has only in-frame clones and leaves some out. The sample has about 2.4 million clones; 93% are singletons. This sequence was found in a man younger than 35 in good health. Some clones in this sample may be carry-over from other donors' samples. The sample taken for sequencing was naive CD4+ T cells from PBMCs. Subset reported: CD45RA+ positively selected. The chain has TRBV28 and TRBJ1-2; D remains ambiguous. The CDR3 here is CASSPPGVGYTF. CDR3 in DNA: TGTGCCAGCAGTCCCCCAGGAGTCGGCTACACCTTC.